Shown below are 3 T cell receptor beta chains from a single sample sequenced in a study of radiotherapy plus CTLA-4 blockade in lung cancer. The data were produced by immunoSEQ multiplex PCR, yet TCRdb's version contains in-frame clones alone and is incomplete. The data show about 110,000 clones, about 83% seen once. The sequencing used peripheral blood, collected from a patient treated with radiotherapy plus ipilimumab. The receptors were sampled from a human donor with non-small cell lung cancer that progressed on radiotherapy plus ipilimumab. Some clones in this sample may be carry-over from other donors' samples.

The chain uses TRBV5-1 and TRBJ1-2, with D possibly matching TRBD1 (5 bases). This CDR3 comprises 16 residues. V shed 4 bases and J shed 8 bases, with 24 bases lying between them. Per germline, CDR1 SGHRS and CDR2 YFSETQ. CDR3 in amino acids: CASSPWGRDQTRGYTF. CDR3 DNA: TGCGCCAGCAGCCCGTGGGGCAGGGACCAAACGCGGGGCTACACCTTC.

V and J are TRBV7-3 and TRBJ2-1; maybe TRBD1 (6 bases). Trimming took 5 bases from V and 7 from J, leaving 18 bases between them. Germline CDR1 reads SGHTA; CDR2 reads FQGTGA. The CDR3 sequence is 15 residues long. As DNA, the CDR3 is TGTGCCAGCAGCCCAGGACAGTGGGGTGGTAATGAGCAGTTCTTC. It codes for CASSPGQWGGNEQFF.

This clone showed up just once. The CDR3 protein is CASSIQAGGYTEAFF. CDR3 sequence (DNA): TGTGCCAGTAGTATTCAAGCAGGGGGCTACACTGAAGCTTTCTTT. The J gene is TRBJ1-1, the V gene TRBV19; TRBD1 matches at 8 bases. Germline assignment: CDR1 LNHDA and CDR2 SQIVND (reference sequence). The V and J ends lost 3 bases and 3 bases, in that order; junction bases with no gene match: 6. This CDR3 has 15 amino acids.